This T cell receptor (beta chain) was sequenced during a study of blood T cell repertoires in COVID-19. The CDR3 has 17 amino acids. The V gene end was trimmed by 2 bases and the J gene end by 3 bases; junction bases not matched to a gene: 10. Per germline, CDR1 SGHTA and CDR2 FQGNSA. As originally analysed: Reference gene primer amplification in the assay estimated nucleated cell counts. Some clones are missing from TCRdb's copy, which holds only in-frame ones; the method was immunoSEQ multiplex PCR. V, J and clone size were drawn from that table, and D and trimming were deduced from the DNA. The table has around 47,000 clones, 87% seen once.

Material: peripheral blood. This sequence joins TRBV7-2 and TRBJ1-3; 7 bases match TRBD1. The origin of this receptor is a woman of 80 years or more in a cohort sampled during active or convalescent COVID-19. The DNA for the CDR3 is TGTGCCAGCAGCTTACGTGTAGCAGGGGGTTATGGAAACACCATATATTTT. Translation: CASSLRVAGGYGNTIYF.